The 29 T cell receptor beta chains reported below all come from one sample, sequenced in a study of control samples from healthy donors and cancer patients. The data were produced by immunoSEQ multiplex PCR, yet TCRdb's version contains in-frame clones alone and is incomplete. The data hold 100,000 to 150,000 clones, with over 75% observed a single time. The sample was blood. The receptors shown here come from a man aged 35 to 55 in good health.

This clone was picked up one time. The junction differs from germline at one of its ends, possibly a read error. The J gene is TRBJ2-2, the V gene TRBV10-3; D remains ambiguous. The CDR3 has 13 amino acids. The germline CDR1 and CDR2 sequences are ENHRY and SYGVKD. The CDR3 reads CATSWGNTGELFF. As DNA, the CDR3 is TGTGCCACCAGTTGGGGAAACACCGGGGAGCTGTTTTTT.

The chain couples TRBV2 to TRBJ1-1; D is uncertain. The V and J ends lost 1 base and 0 bases respectively, with 9 bases between them. This CDR3 spans 15 amino acids. Germline V gene data show CDR1 as SNHLY and CDR2 as FYNNEI. This CDR3 reads CASSEGVGMNTEAFF. CDR3 sequence (DNA): TGTGCCAGCAGTGAAGGGGTAGGGATGAACACTGAAGCTTTCTTT.

The chain links TRBV7-9 to TRBJ1-5; D uncertain. The V gene lost 10 bases and the J gene lost 7 bases, with 14 bases spanning the gap. The germline V gene encodes CDR1 SEHNR and CDR2 FQNEAQ (reference sequence). This CDR3 region has 12 residues. CDR3 coding DNA: TGTGCCACCTCCTCTGGGAGCCAGCCCCAGCATTTT. Translated: CATSSGSQPQHF. Full variable domain (rest looked up from reference TRBV7-9 and TRBJ1-5): DTGVSQNPRHKITKRGQNVTFRCDPISEHNRLYWYRQTLGQGPEFLTYFQNEAQLEKSRLLSDRFSAERPKGSFSTLEIQRTEQGDSAMYLCATSSGSQPQHFGDGTRLSIL.

V gene TRBV21-1 combines with J gene TRBJ2-7; no check of the table's D call, TRBD2, against the DNA was made. TRBV21-1 is designated a pseudogene. CDR3 length: 15 amino acids. The CDR3 here is CASSPLVSESYEQYF. CDR3 coding DNA: TGTGCCAGCAGCCCCTTAGTCTCGGAGTCTTACGAGCAGTACTTC.

The gene calls are TRBV25-1 and TRBJ2-1; D tentatively reads TRBD1 or TRBD2 (6 bases each). This CDR3 has 14 amino acids. Germline values: CDR1 MGHDK, CDR2 SYGVNS. Trimming shortened V by 7 bases and J by 0 bases, and 10 bases separated the two germline ends. The chain's CDR3 is CASTGGGSYNEQFF. The CDR3 DNA is TGTGCCAGCACTGGAGGGGGCTCCTACAATGAGCAGTTCTTC.

The chain carries TRBV7-9 and TRBJ2-7, with a possible D match to TRBD1 (5 bases). In germline, CDR1 is SEHNR, CDR2 FQNEAQ (reference sequence). V gave up 1 base and J gave up 2 bases, with 9 bases separating them. The CDR3 spans 14 residues. CDR3 DNA sequence: TGTGCCAGCAGCTTAGTGGGCAGGGCCTACGAGCAGTACTTC. Translation gives CASSLVGRAYEQYF. Supplemented by reference TRBV7-9 and TRBJ2-7, the full variable domain reads DTGVSQNPRHKITKRGQNVTFRCDPISEHNRLYWYRQTLGQGPEFLTYFQNEAQLEKSRLLSDRFSAERPKGSFSTLEIQRTEQGDSAMYLCASSLVGRAYEQYFGPGTRLTVT.

There are a few counts of this clone. The chain joins TRBV6-5 to TRBJ2-2, with 7 bases that match TRBD1. The ends lost 4 bases at V and 16 bases at J; junction bases unmatched: 9. The CDR3 is 12 residues long. CDR1 is MNHEY, CDR2 SVGAGI, per germline. CDR3 nucleotide sequence: TGTGCCAGCAGTTCCCACAGGGGAATTGAGTTTTTT. Its protein is CASSSHRGIEFF.

In nucleotides, the CDR3 is TGCGCCAGCAGCTTACAGGTTGGGGCTGAAGCTTTCTTT. It yields the protein CASSLQVGAEAFF. The chain couples TRBV5-1 to TRBJ1-1; tentative D call: TRBD1 (5 bases). This CDR3 is built from 13 residues. Trimming took off 2 bases at V and 6 bases at J, with 11 bases between the two ends. Germline V CDR1 and CDR2: SGHRS, YFSETQ. Drawing the rest from reference TRBV5-1 and TRBJ1-1, the complete variable domain is KAGVTQTPRYLIKTRGQQVTLSCSPISGHRSVSWYQQTPGQGLQFLFEYFSETQRNKGNFPGRFSGRQFSNSRSEMNVSTLELGDSALYLCASSLQVGAEAFFGQGTRLTVV.

The rearrangement joins TRBV7-9 to TRBJ2-3; D is perhaps TRBD2 (5 bases). This CDR3 has 15 amino acids. Germline V gene data show CDR1 as SEHNR and CDR2 as FQNEAQ (reference sequence). V lost 5 bases, J lost 1 base, and 13 bases lay in between. The CDR3 DNA sequence: TGTGCCAGCAGCCCTGACATCGGGGGCACAGATACGCAGTATTTT. This encodes CASSPDIGGTDTQYF.

The gene calls are TRBV6-5 and TRBJ2-3, with 8 bases identical to TRBD1. Looked up from germline, CDR1 is MNHEY and CDR2 is SVGAGI. V was clipped by 11 bases and J by 2 bases; unmatched bases: 3. The CDR3 sequence is 12 residues long. The CDR3 sequence is CASRGLTDTQYF. The DNA of the CDR3 is TGTGCCTCCAGGGGGCTCACAGATACGCAGTATTTT.

CDR3 DNA: TGTGCCACCAGCAAGGGGGCTAGCGGGAACAATGAGCAGTTCTTC. Translated, it gives CATSKGASGNNEQFF. The chain joins TRBV24-1 to TRBJ2-1; TRBD2 matches 9 bases. The CDR3 is 15 residues long. J gave up 5 bases and V 7 bases, and 8 bases lay outside the gene matches. Germline CDR1 and CDR2: KGHDR and SFDVKD.

The chain uses TRBV12-3 or TRBV12-4 and TRBJ1-5; TRBD1 might be the D (5 bases). V dropped 5 bases and J dropped 7 bases, with 9 bases sitting between them. The CDR3 covers 12 residues. The DNA of the CDR3 is TGTGCCAGCAGTCAGGGATACCAGCCCCAGCATTTT. Protein sequence: CASSQGYQPQHF.

This chain joins TRBV9 and TRBJ2-5; D is ambiguous. The germline V gene has CDR1 SGDLS and CDR2 YYNGEE. CDR3 size: 14 residues. V lost 0 bases, J lost 5 bases, and 11 bases lay in between. CDR3 bases: TGTGCCAGCAGCGTAGTGGGTGTGGGGGAGACCCAGTACTTC. Translation gives CASSVVGVGETQYF.

J is TRBJ1-5 and V is TRBV6-5, with D perhaps TRBD1 (6 bases). The CDR3 is made up of 13 amino acids. The V gene's germline CDR1 is MNHEY and CDR2 SVGAGI. V lost 5 bases to trimming and J lost 5 bases, with 10 bases between them. CDR3 protein: CASSPQGDQPQHF. CDR3 coding DNA: TGTGCCAGCAGTCCACAGGGTGATCAGCCCCAGCATTTT.

The chain is built from TRBV19 and TRBJ2-3, with a tentative D call TRBD2 (5 bases). Germline lookup yields CDR1 LNHDA and CDR2 SQIVND (reference sequence). There are 14 residues in the CDR3. Deletions cut 4 bases from V and 1 base from J, with 9 bases between. The CDR3 loop is CASSKWRGTDTQYF. The DNA for the CDR3 is TGTGCCAGTAGTAAGTGGCGGGGCACAGATACGCAGTATTTT.

CDR3: CASSSGRTGETQYF. The CDR3 DNA reads TGTGCCAGCAGCTCAGGGAGGACAGGGGAGACCCAGTACTTC. The chain joins TRBV7-9 to TRBJ2-5, with 8 bases that match TRBD1. This CDR3 region has 14 residues. The V gene's germline CDR1 is SEHNR and CDR2 FQNEAQ (reference sequence). V gave up 4 bases and J gave up 5 bases; unmatched junction bases: 6.

The chain has TRBV12-3 or TRBV12-4 and TRBJ1-1, with D unclear. The V end lost 3 bases, the J end lost 11 bases, and 16 bases lay between the germline ends. This CDR3 spans 13 amino acids. The CDR3 DNA is TGTGCCAGCAGTTTTGGGTCCCGGCGGCCCGCTTTCTTT. Translated, it gives CASSFGSRRPAFF.

The rearrangement links TRBV19 to TRBJ1-5; D is undetermined. The V and J ends lost 6 bases and 0 bases respectively, with 9 bases between them. Germline V gene sequence: CDR1 LNHDA, CDR2 SQIVND (reference sequence). This CDR3 comprises 14 residues. Here the CDR3 reads CASRQSNSNQPQHF. CDR3 DNA: TGTGCCAGTAGACAGTCAAATAGCAATCAGCCCCAGCATTTT.

The chain couples TRBV6-5 to TRBJ1-2, with D perhaps matching TRBD1 (5 bases). V was clipped by 0 bases and J by 7 bases, with 9 bases between them. The V gene's germline CDR1 is MNHEY and CDR2 SVGAGI. This CDR3 has 13 residues. The CDR3 spells CASSYSGAGGYTF. The CDR3 coding sequence is TGTGCCAGCAGTTACTCCGGGGCTGGTGGCTACACCTTC.

This chain uses TRBV5-1 with TRBJ2-3; 9 bases are a match to TRBD1. CDR3 length: 17 residues. Germline assignment: CDR1 SGHRS and CDR2 YFSETQ. The trim removed 4 bases at V and 2 bases at J, leaving 11 bases unmatched. CDR3 residues: CASSDGHTGGSTDTQYF. As DNA, the CDR3 is TGCGCCAGCAGCGATGGCCATACAGGGGGCTCCACAGATACGCAGTATTTT.

This clone was seen more than once but under ten times. This chain uses TRBV5-4 with TRBJ1-1, with D perhaps TRBD1 (5 bases). The CDR3 totals 15 residues. CDR1 is SGHNT, CDR2 YYREEE, per germline (reference sequence). Between the trimmed V and J ends, which lost 4 bases and 0 bases, there was a span of 13 bases. The CDR3 region is CASSTERQLNTEAFF. The DNA for the CDR3 is TGTGCCAGCAGCACCGAACGACAGTTGAACACTGAAGCTTTCTTT.

The chain employs TRBV5-1 and TRBJ1-2; 10 bases map to TRBD1. The junction had 8 bases not matched to a gene; V was cut back by 0 bases and J by 6 bases. From germline, CDR1 is SGHRS and CDR2 YFSETQ. This CDR3 is 16 amino acids long. In DNA, the CDR3 is TGCGCCAGCAGCTTGGCCGGGACAGGGGACTTCCATGGCTACACCTTC. Its translation is CASSLAGTGDFHGYTF.

The gene calls are TRBV5-6 and TRBJ1-3; D possibly corresponds to TRBD1 (6 bases). This CDR3 is 15 amino acids long. The V end lost 4 bases, the J end lost 0 bases, and 11 bases lay between the germline ends. CDR1 is SGHDT, CDR2 YYEEEE, per germline. Here the CDR3 reads CASSAQGISGNTIYF. DNA for the CDR3: TGTGCCAGCAGCGCTCAGGGGATCTCTGGAAACACCATATATTTT.

The genes are TRBV7-3 and TRBJ1-2, with 8 bases identical to TRBD1. CDR1 is SGHTA and CDR2 is FQGTGA in the germline V gene. V shed 0 bases and J 7 bases; nucleotides not matched to a gene: 7. The CDR3 extends over 15 amino acids. CDR3 protein: CASSLTQDRVLGYTF. The CDR3 region has the DNA TGTGCCAGCAGCTTAACGCAGGACAGGGTTCTTGGCTACACCTTC.

The chain recombines TRBV27 with TRBJ2-3; D might be TRBD2 (5 bases). Trimming took 3 bases from V and 0 from J, leaving 16 bases between them. This CDR3 spans 17 amino acids. Looked up from germline, CDR1 is MNHEY and CDR2 is SMNVEV (reference sequence). The CDR3 region is CASSLIGIGYSTDTQYF. The DNA for the CDR3 is TGTGCCAGCAGTTTGATCGGGATAGGATATAGCACAGATACGCAGTATTTT.

The CDR3 here is CAISESRGQYQETQYF. Here the CDR3 DNA reads TGTGCCATCAGTGAGTCTAGGGGGCAATACCAAGAGACCCAGTACTTC. The rearrangement links TRBV10-3 to TRBJ2-5; TRBD1 aligns across 7 bases. V lost 0 bases to trimming and J lost 0 bases; unmatched junction nucleotides: 4. The CDR3 sequence is 16 residues long. Germline V gene lookup returns CDR1 ENHRY and CDR2 SYGVKD.

The V call is TRBV7-2, the J call TRBJ1-2; D is ambiguous. V was clipped by 1 base and J by 6 bases, with 15 bases between them. The length of the CDR3 is 15 residues. CDR1 is SGHTA and CDR2 is FQGNSA in the germline V gene. CDR3 nucleotide sequence: TGTGCCAGCAGCTTAGACCTACTGGGTTACAATGGCTACACCTTC. It encodes CASSLDLLGYNGYTF.

A word on this clone: At one end, the junction sequence differs from germline, possibly due to a read error. The V gene is TRBV29-1, the J gene TRBJ1-2; D not certain. The CDR3 spans 9 residues. The germline V gene encodes CDR1 SQVTM and CDR2 ANQGSEA. The CDR3 loop reads CSVEDGYTF. CDR3 nucleotides: TGCAGCGTGGAAGATGGCTACACCTTC.

This chain joins TRBV5-1 and TRBJ2-3; D might be TRBD2 (6 bases). V lost 7 bases and J lost 4, with 19 bases in between. Germline lookup yields CDR1 SGHRS and CDR2 YFSETQ. This CDR3 is 15 amino acids long. CDR3 protein: CASSLETGGSDTQYF. As DNA, the CDR3 is TGCGCCAGCTCGCTTGAGACCGGGGGTTCAGATACGCAGTATTTT.